Below, one T cell receptor (beta chain) is given with its context. The repertoire was sequenced with immunoSEQ multiplex PCR; TCRdb's copy has only in-frame clones and lacks some. Of approximately 94,000 clones in the sample, around 80% were seen once. The data stem from a study of OX40 agonist ivuxolimab in advanced cancers. Trimming pared 3 bases from V and 5 bases from J, leaving 14 bases between. CDR3 length equals 15 residues. Germline CDR1 WSHSY, CDR2 SAAADI. The sequence came from an adult with an advanced solid tumor such as melanoma, head and neck, liver or kidney cancer. V gene TRBV10-2 combines with J gene TRBJ1-5; D is ambiguous. Sequences were derived from CD4+ or CD8+ T cells sorted from blood, sampled in a trial of the OX40 agonist ivuxolimab. CDR3 residues: CASSDSSGLHQPQHF. The CDR3 region has the DNA TGCGCCAGCAGTGACTCGTCAGGTCTCCATCAGCCCCAGCATTTT.